One T cell receptor (beta chain) is described in this entry. This entry is derived from a study of T cells in tuberculosis. Study-level background: This South African cohort compared adolescents with or without latent tuberculosis against adults with active tuberculosis.

This CDR3 spans 13 amino acids. Germline CDR1 SGHTA, CDR2 FQGNSA. The V end was cut by 2 bases, the J end by 8 bases, with 12 bases between. Profiled with immunoSEQ multiplex PCR; TCRdb holds only in-frame clones, not every one. The sample has 35,000 to 55,000 clones, nearly 95% seen once. The receptor was derived from a donor under 30 with latent tuberculosis or without tuberculosis infection. The chain employs TRBV7-2 and TRBJ1-1; D is perhaps TRBD1 (5 bases). The sequencing input was PBMCs. Here the CDR3 DNA reads TGTGCCAGCAGCTTATCAGGGAGGACCGAAGCTTTCTTT. It is translated as CASSLSGRTEAFF.